This record looks at one T cell receptor (beta chain) sequence and its context. Its antigen is still unknown. The data are from a study of cytomegalovirus exposure and HLA in healthy donors. Study results and limitations: Per a prior analysis, the majority of TCR beta V segments were productive roughly 87% or roughly 30% of the time.

Both 60 Vbeta primers and 13 Jbeta primers went into the PCR. TCRdb keeps only in-frame clones here, not all; method: immunoSEQ multiplex PCR. The sample gives roughly 180,000 clones, around four fifths of which show up once; roughly 1.4% is in the top ten. The V end was cut by 1 base, the J end by 5 bases, with 9 bases between. The CDR3 length is 14 residues. Germline-derived CDR1 and CDR2 are PRHDT and FYEKMQ (reference sequence). This TCR was recovered from a man between 18 and 29 years old in good health and CMV-seronegative. The sequenced sample consisted of PBMCs. The chain uses TRBV13 and TRBJ2-1; D call uncertain. The CDR3 bases are TGTGCCAGCAGCTTAGTCGGGTCGAACAATGAGCAGTTCTTC. It is translated as CASSLVGSNNEQFF.